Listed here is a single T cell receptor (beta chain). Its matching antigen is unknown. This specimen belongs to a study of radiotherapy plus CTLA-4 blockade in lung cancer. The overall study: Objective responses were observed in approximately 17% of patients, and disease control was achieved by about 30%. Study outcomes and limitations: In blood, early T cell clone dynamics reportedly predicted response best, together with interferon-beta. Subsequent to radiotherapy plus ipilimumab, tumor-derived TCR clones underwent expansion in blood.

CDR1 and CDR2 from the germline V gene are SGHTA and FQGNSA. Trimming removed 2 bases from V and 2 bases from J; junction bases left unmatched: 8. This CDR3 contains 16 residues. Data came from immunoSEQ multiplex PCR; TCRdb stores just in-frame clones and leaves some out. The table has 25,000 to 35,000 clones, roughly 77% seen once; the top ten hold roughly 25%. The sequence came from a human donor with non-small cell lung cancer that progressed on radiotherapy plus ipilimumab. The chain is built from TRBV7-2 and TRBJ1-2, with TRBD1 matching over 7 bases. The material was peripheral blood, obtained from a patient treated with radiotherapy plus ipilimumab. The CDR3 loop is CASSLSNRGRNYGYTF. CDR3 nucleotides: TGTGCCAGCAGCTTATCAAACAGGGGCCGGAACTATGGCTACACCTTC. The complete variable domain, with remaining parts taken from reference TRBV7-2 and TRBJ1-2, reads GAGVSQSPSNKVTEKGKDVELRCDPISGHTALYWYRQSLGQGLEFLIYFQGNSAPDKSGLPSDRFSAERTGGSVSTLTIQRTQQEDSAVYLCASSLSNRGRNYGYTFGSGTRLTVV.